A single sample is the source of the 8 T cell receptor beta chains below, sequenced in a study of Tregs in tolerant kidney transplant recipients. Measured with immunoSEQ multiplex PCR; TCRdb has only the in-frame clones, and not every one. The sample records roughly 66,000 clones, just under 95% being singletons. Sequencing was performed on CD8+ T cells from blood, taken before the transplant. These TCRs come from a human donor who received a combined kidney and bone marrow transplant.

The gene calls are TRBV19 and TRBJ1-1, with D unresolved. Germline V gives CDR1 LNHDA, CDR2 SQIVND (reference sequence). The V gene lost 5 bases and the J gene lost 4 bases, with 20 bases spanning the gap. The CDR3 length is 16 residues. CDR3 in DNA: TGTGCCAGTAGTCTAGTGGGATCCACCCGGGGCACTGAAGCTTTCTTT. It codes for CASSLVGSTRGTEAFF.

The chain combines TRBV28 with TRBJ1-1; possibly TRBD1 for D (6 bases). Trimming took off 6 bases at V and 2 bases at J, with 13 bases between the two ends. The CDR3 runs to 14 residues. The germline V gene encodes CDR1 MDHEN and CDR2 SYDVKM. CDR3: CASSRGSSNTEAFF. Written as DNA, the CDR3 is TGTGCCAGCAGCAGGGGTTCTTCTAACACTGAAGCTTTCTTT. Variable domain in full (rest from reference TRBV28 and TRBJ1-1): DVKVTQSSRYLVKRTGEKVFLECVQDMDHENMFWYRQDPGLGLRLIYFSYDVKMKEKGDIPEGYSVSREKKERFSLILESASTNQTSMYLCASSRGSSNTEAFFGQGTRLTVV.

This chain joins TRBV6-5 and TRBJ2-7, with D unclear. Trimming took 6 bases from V and 3 from J, leaving 6 bases between them. This CDR3 contains 11 residues. Per the germline V gene, CDR1 is MNHEY and CDR2 is SVGAGI. CDR3 sequence: CASRKHYEQYF. DNA for the CDR3: TGTGCCAGCAGGAAACACTACGAGCAGTACTTC.

To note about this clone: The germline gene is not matched at one end of the junction; a read error may be the cause. This sample also contains other DNA sequences that code for the same CDR3. The chain carries TRBV19 and TRBJ1-2; tentative D call: TRBD1 (5 bases). Germline-derived CDR1 and CDR2 are LNHDA and SQIVND (reference sequence). This CDR3 comprises 16 residues. As DNA, the CDR3 is TGTGCCAGTAGTATGGGGGGTATCGGGCTTAACTACGGCTACACCTTC. Its translation: CASSMGGIGLNYGYTF.

V gene TRBV29-1 combines with J gene TRBJ1-2, with a tentative D call TRBD1 (5 bases). Trimming pared 4 bases from V and 3 bases from J, leaving 9 bases between. Per the germline V gene, CDR1 is SQVTM and CDR2 is ANQGSEA. This CDR3 region has 12 residues. CDR3 residues: CSVADRDYGYTF. CDR3 sequence (DNA): TGCAGCGTTGCTGACAGAGACTATGGCTACACCTTC.

The gene calls are TRBV5-1 and TRBJ2-3; 8 nucleotides align to TRBD2. CDR3 length equals 14 residues. Germline V gene lookup returns CDR1 SGHRS and CDR2 YFSETQ. V lost 3 bases, J lost 1 base, and 1 base stayed unmatched. The chain's CDR3 is CASSSGGGTDTQYF. The CDR3 nucleotides are TGCGCCAGCAGCTCGGGGGGGGGCACAGATACGCAGTATTTT.

The rearrangement uses TRBV6-5 and TRBJ2-7; D might be TRBD2 (6 bases). Per the germline V gene, CDR1 is MNHEY and CDR2 is SVGAGI. This CDR3 has 13 residues. Deletions cut 4 bases from V and 3 bases from J, with 10 bases between. For the CDR3, the DNA is TGTGCCAGCAGTTTGGGGGGTCTCTACGAGCAGTACTTC. It yields the protein CASSLGGLYEQYF.

The rearrangement uses TRBV5-8 and TRBJ2-7; D remains ambiguous. The CDR3 extends over 13 amino acids. Deletions cut 0 bases from V and 6 bases from J, with 10 bases between. The germline CDR1 and CDR2 sequences are SGHTS and YDEGEE. CDR3 sequence (DNA): TGTGCCAGCAGCTTGGTGGCCGTCTCCGAGCAGTACTTC. Translating gives CASSLVAVSEQYF.